The source of this T cell receptor (beta chain) is a study of blood T cell repertoires in COVID-19. For the study at large: From the United States, Italy and Spain came samples of acute and convalescent COVID-19.

Across 24 US areas, participants ranged in age from roughly 18 to 95 years. Participant-given clinical history determined each cohort assignment. TCRdb keeps only in-frame clones here, not all; method: immunoSEQ multiplex PCR. The repertoire has about 180,000 clones, about 88% of them found once; the top ten carry approximately 9%. The CDR3 runs 16 residues. The germline gives CDR1 LGHNA, CDR2 YNFKEQ. V dropped 1 base and J dropped 6; count of bases not matched to a gene: 5. This TCR came from a woman aged 18-35 years who had recovered from COVID-19. The J gene is TRBJ2-1, the V gene TRBV4-2, with 11 bases lining up with TRBD2. The source material was PBMCs or T cells enriched from blood (not recorded which). CDR3 in DNA: TGTGCCAGCAGCCAAGGTAGCGGGGGGGCCATCAATGAGCAGTTCTTC. Translated, it gives CASSQGSGGAINEQFF.